This T cell receptor beta chain was captured by sequencing in a study of technical replicates of blood from a few donors. Trimming pared 0 bases from V and 2 bases from J, leaving 16 bases between. The CDR3 is 16 amino acids. From germline, CDR1 is GTSNPN and CDR2 SVGIG (reference sequence). Assay used: immunoSEQ multiplex PCR; TCRdb lists only in-frame clones, some missing. The table records over 70,000 clones, nearly 98% of them present only once. The material sequenced was T cells isolated from PBMCs. The chain carries TRBV30 and TRBJ2-5; no reliable D call. This clonotype originated in a human donor in good health. Here the CDR3 DNA reads TGTGCCTGGAGTGTAATTTTTGGGCAACATCAAGAGACCCAGTACTTC. The encoded protein is CAWSVIFGQHQETQYF.